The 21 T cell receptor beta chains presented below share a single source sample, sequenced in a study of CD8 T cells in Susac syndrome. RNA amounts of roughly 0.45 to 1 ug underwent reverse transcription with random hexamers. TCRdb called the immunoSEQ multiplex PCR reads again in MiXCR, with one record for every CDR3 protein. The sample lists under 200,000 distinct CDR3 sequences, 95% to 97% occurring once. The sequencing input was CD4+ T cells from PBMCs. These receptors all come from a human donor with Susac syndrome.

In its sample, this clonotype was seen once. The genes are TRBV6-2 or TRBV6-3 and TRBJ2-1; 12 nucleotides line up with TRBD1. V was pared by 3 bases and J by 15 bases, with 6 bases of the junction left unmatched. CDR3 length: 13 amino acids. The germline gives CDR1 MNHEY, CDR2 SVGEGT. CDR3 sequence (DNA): TGTGCCAGCAGTTATACCCGGGACAGGGGGCGGTTCTTC. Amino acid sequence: CASSYTRDRGRFF.

CDR3 DNA sequence: TGTGCCTCTAGAAGGCAGAGCACAGATACGCAGTATTTT. It codes for CASRRQSTDTQYF. The rearrangement uses TRBV15 and TRBJ2-3; D not certain. Germline CDR1 LNHNV, CDR2 YYDKDF (reference sequence). This CDR3 has 13 residues. V lost 11 bases and J lost 0, with 12 bases in between.

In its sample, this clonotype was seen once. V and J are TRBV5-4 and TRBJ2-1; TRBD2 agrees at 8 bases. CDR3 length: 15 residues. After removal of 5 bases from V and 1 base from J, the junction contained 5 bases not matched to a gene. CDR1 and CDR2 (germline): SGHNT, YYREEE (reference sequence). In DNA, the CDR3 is TGTGCCAGCAGGGCCAGCGGGGGATCCTACAATGAGCAGTTCTTC. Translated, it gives CASRASGGSYNEQFF.

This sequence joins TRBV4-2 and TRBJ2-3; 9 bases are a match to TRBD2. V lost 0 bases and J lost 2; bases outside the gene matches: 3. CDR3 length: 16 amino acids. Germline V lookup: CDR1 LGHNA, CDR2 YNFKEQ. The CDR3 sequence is CASSQDSSGITDTQYF. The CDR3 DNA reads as TGTGCCAGCAGCCAAGATTCTAGCGGGATCACAGATACGCAGTATTTT.

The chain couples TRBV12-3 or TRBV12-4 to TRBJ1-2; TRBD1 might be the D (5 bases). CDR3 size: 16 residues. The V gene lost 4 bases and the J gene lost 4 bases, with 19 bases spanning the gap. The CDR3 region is CASSYWGWAAGYGYTF. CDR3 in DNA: TGTGCCAGCAGTTACTGGGGCTGGGCAGCAGGCTATGGCTACACCTTC.

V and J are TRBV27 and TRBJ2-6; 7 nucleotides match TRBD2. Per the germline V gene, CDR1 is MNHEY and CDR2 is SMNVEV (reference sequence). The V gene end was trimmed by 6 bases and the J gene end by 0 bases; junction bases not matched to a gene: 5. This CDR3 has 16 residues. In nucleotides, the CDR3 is TGTGCCAGCAGAAACTCGGGGGGCTCTGGGGCCAACGTCCTGACTTTC. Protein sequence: CASRNSGGSGANVLTF. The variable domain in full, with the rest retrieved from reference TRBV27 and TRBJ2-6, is EAQVTQNPRYLITVTGKKLTVTCSQNMNHEYMSWYRQDPGLGLRQIYYSMNVEVTDKGDVPEGYKVSRKEKRNFPLILESPSPNQTSLYFCASRNSGGSGANVLTFGAGSRLTVL.

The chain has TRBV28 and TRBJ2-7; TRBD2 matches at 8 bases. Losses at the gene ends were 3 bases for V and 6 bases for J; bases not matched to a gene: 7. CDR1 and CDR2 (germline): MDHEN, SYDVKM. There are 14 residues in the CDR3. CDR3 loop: CASSFGGRTFEQYF. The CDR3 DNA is TGTGCCAGCAGTTTTGGCGGGAGGACGTTCGAGCAGTACTTC.

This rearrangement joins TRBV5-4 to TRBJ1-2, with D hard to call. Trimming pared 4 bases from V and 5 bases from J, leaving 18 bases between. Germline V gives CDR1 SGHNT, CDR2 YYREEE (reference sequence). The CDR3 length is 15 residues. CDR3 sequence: CASSPGGPSGYGYTF. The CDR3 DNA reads TGTGCCAGCAGCCCCGGAGGACCGAGTGGATATGGCTACACCTTC.

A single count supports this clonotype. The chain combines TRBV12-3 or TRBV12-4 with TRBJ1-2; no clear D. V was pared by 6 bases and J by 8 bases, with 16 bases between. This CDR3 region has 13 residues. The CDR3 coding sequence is TGTGCCAGCAGCCTGGATCCGGCGGCCGGCTACACCTTC. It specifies CASSLDPAAGYTF.

CDR3 DNA sequence: TGTGCCAGCAGTTTGGGGACAGGGATCTATGGCTACACCTTC. It specifies CASSLGTGIYGYTF. The chain has TRBV28 and TRBJ1-2; 9 positions agree with TRBD1. There are 14 residues in the CDR3. Germline V gene sequence: CDR1 MDHEN, CDR2 SYDVKM. V trimming: 3 bases; J trimming: 4 bases; junction bases outside the gene matches: 3.

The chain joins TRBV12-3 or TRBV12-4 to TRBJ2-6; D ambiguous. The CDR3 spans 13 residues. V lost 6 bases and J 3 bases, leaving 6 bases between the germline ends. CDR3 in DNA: TGTGCCAGCAGACCTATTGGGGCCAACGTCCTGACTTTC. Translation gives CASRPIGANVLTF.

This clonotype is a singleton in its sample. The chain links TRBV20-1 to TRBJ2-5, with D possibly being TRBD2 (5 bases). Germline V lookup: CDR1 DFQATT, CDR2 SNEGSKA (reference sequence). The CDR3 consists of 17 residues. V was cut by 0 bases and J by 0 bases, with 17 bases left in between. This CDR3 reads CSARERAENMYQETQYF. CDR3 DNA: TGCAGTGCTAGAGAGAGGGCAGAAAATATGTACCAAGAGACCCAGTACTTC.

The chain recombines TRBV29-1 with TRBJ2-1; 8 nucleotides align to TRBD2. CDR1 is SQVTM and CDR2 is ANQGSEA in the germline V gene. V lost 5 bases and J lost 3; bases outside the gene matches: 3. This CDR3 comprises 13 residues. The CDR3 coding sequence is TGCAGCGTTCATGCGGGGGGCTACAATGAGCAGTTCTTC. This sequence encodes CSVHAGGYNEQFF.

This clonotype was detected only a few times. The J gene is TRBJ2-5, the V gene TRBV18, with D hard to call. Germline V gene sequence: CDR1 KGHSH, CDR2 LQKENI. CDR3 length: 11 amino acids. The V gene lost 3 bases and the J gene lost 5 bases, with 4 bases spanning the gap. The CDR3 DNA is TGTGCCAGCTCACCTGGTGAGACCCAGTACTTC. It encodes CASSPGETQYF.

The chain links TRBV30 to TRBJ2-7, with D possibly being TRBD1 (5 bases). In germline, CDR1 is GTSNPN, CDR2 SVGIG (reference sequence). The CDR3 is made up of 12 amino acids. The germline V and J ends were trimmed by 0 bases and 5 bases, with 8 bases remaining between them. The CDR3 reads CAWSVLGHEQYF. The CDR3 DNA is TGTGCCTGGAGTGTCCTGGGGCACGAGCAGTACTTC.

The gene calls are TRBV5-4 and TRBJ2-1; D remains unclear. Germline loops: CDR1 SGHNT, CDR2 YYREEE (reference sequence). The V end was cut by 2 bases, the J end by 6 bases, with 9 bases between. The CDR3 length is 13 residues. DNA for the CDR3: TGTGCCAGCAGCTTAAACAGCCTCAATGAGCAGTTCTTC. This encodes CASSLNSLNEQFF. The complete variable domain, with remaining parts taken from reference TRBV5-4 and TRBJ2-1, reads ETGVTQSPTHLIKTRGQQVTLRCSSQSGHNTVSWYQQALGQGPQFIFQYYREEENGRGNFPPRFSGLQFPNYSSELNVNALELDDSALYLCASSLNSLNEQFFGPGTRLTVL.

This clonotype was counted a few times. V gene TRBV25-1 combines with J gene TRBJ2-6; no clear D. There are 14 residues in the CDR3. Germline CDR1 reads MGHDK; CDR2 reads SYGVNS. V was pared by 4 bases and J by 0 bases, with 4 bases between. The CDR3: CASSVRSGANVLTF. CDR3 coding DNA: TGTGCCAGCAGTGTACGCTCTGGGGCCAACGTCCTGACTTTC. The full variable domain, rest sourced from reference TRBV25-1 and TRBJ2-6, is EADIYQTPRYLVIGTGKKITLECSQTMGHDKMYWYQQDPGMELHLIHYSYGVNSTEKGDLSSESTVSRIRTEHFPLTLESARPSHTSQYLCASSVRSGANVLTFGAGSRLTVL.

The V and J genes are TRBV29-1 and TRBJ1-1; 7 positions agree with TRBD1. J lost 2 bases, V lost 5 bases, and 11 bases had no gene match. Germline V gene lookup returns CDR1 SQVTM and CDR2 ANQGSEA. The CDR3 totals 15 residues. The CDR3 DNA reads TGCAGCGTTTACCCTCGGACAGGTGGAAACACTGAAGCTTTCTTT. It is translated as CSVYPRTGGNTEAFF.

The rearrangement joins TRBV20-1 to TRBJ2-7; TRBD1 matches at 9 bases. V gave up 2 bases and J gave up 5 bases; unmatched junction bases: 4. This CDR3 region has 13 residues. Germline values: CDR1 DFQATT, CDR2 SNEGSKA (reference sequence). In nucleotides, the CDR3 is TGCAGTGCTAGAACAGGGGGCAAGAACGAGCAGTACGTC. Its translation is CSARTGGKNEQYV.

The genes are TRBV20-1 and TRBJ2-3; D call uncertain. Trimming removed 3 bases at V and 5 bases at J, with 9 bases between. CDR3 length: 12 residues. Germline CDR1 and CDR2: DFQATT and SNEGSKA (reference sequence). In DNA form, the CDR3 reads TGCAGTGCTAGCCTGGTTCGAGATACGCAGTATTTT. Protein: CSASLVRDTQYF.

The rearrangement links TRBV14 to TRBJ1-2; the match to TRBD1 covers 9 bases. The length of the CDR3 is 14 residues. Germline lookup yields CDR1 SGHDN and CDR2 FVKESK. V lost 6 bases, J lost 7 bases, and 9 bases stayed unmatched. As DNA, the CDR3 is TGTGCCAGCAGTGGACAGGGGAGTTCCCCTGGCTACACCTTC. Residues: CASSGQGSSPGYTF.